Below are 16 T cell receptor beta chains sequenced from a single sample in a study of blood T cell repertoires in COVID-19. Clones were read by immunoSEQ multiplex PCR, and TCRdb kept only the in-frame ones, dropping some. The sample has tens of thousands of clones, around four fifths seen once; the top ten hold about 43%. What was sequenced was peripheral blood. These receptors all come from an elderly woman with active or convalescent COVID-19.

The chain links TRBV25-1 to TRBJ2-2; a weak D match, TRBD1 (5 bases). CDR1 MGHDK and CDR2 SYGVNS come from the germline V gene. This CDR3 comprises 15 residues. V shed 4 bases and J shed 0 bases, with 9 bases lying between them. CDR3 coding DNA: TGTGCCAGCAGTGGGACACCCACGAACACCGGGGAGCTGTTTTTT. The encoded protein is CASSGTPTNTGELFF.

The chain has TRBV10-3 and TRBJ2-2; possibly TRBD1 for D (5 bases). CDR3 length: 12 residues. Germline loops: CDR1 ENHRY, CDR2 SYGVKD. The V gene lost 6 bases and the J gene lost 5 bases, with 7 bases spanning the gap. CDR3 sequence reads: CAISRETGELFF. Written as DNA, the CDR3 is TGTGCCATCAGCAGGGAAACCGGGGAGCTGTTTTTT.

This chain links TRBV28 with TRBJ2-1; perhaps TRBD1 as D (5 bases). The germline gives CDR1 MDHEN, CDR2 SYDVKM. Trimming took off 3 bases at V and 5 bases at J, with 8 bases between the two ends. This CDR3 has 13 amino acids. The CDR3 DNA is TGTGCCAGCAGTTTCCCAGGGAACAATGAGCAGTTCTTC. Its protein product is CASSFPGNNEQFF. Combining the CDR3 with reference TRBV28 and TRBJ2-1 gives the whole variable domain DVKVTQSSRYLVKRTGEKVFLECVQDMDHENMFWYRQDPGLGLRLIYFSYDVKMKEKGDIPEGYSVSREKKERFSLILESASTNQTSMYLCASSFPGNNEQFFGPGTRLTVL.

This clone was picked up one time. The genes are TRBV4-2 and TRBJ2-3; 8 nucleotides agree with TRBD2. The CDR3 has 16 residues. V was pared by 0 bases and J by 4 bases, with 6 bases of the junction left unmatched. Germline-derived CDR1 and CDR2 are LGHNA and YNFKEQ. The CDR3 reads CASSQDPAGVPDTQYF. The CDR3 DNA is TGTGCCAGCAGCCAAGATCCAGCGGGAGTACCAGATACGCAGTATTTT.

This clone was seen a handful of times. The chain uses TRBV3-1 (or the pseudogene TRBV3-2) and TRBJ2-5, with TRBD1 identical over 7 bases. This CDR3 has 17 residues. V shed 4 bases and J 5 bases; nucleotides not matched to a gene: 16. Germline loops: CDR1 LGHDT, CDR2 YNNKEL (reference sequence). The CDR3 DNA sequence: TGTGCCAGCAGCCCCGATTATACAGGGGCTAACCGGGAGACCCAGTACTTC. It encodes CASSPDYTGANRETQYF.

V is TRBV11-3 and J is TRBJ2-7; tentative D call: TRBD1 (6 bases). The CDR3 loop spans 13 amino acids. CDR1 SGHNT and CDR2 YENEEA come from the germline V gene. The V gene lost 4 bases and the J gene lost 0 bases, with 7 bases spanning the gap. The CDR3 region is CASSSTGSYEQYF. The CDR3 coding sequence is TGTGCCAGCAGCTCGACAGGCTCCTACGAGCAGTACTTC.

The gene calls are TRBV18 and TRBJ2-3, with 8 bases matching TRBD1. With V trimmed by 3 bases and J by 3 bases, 5 bases remained unmatched. The length of the CDR3 is 15 residues. Germline V gene sequence: CDR1 KGHSH, CDR2 LQKENI. The CDR3 protein is CASSPGQGGTDTQYF. CDR3 nucleotide sequence: TGTGCCAGCTCACCCGGACAGGGTGGAACAGATACGCAGTATTTT.

The rearrangement joins TRBV28 to TRBJ1-1; D might be TRBD1 (6 bases). This CDR3 spans 14 amino acids. Between the trimmed V and J ends, which lost 6 bases and 4 bases, there was a span of 15 bases. The germline gives CDR1 MDHEN, CDR2 SYDVKM. The CDR3 DNA reads TGTGCCAGCAGGGAGACACGGGACACCACTGAAGCTTTCTTT. Amino acid sequence: CASRETRDTTEAFF.

This chain connects TRBV27 to TRBJ2-1; TRBD2 agrees at 8 bases. The germline gives CDR1 MNHEY, CDR2 SMNVEV (reference sequence). Trimming at V came to 5 bases and at J to 3 bases, leaving 6 bases not matched to a gene. The CDR3 spans 15 residues. This chain's CDR3 is CASSLSGTIYNEQFF. The CDR3 bases are TGTGCCAGCAGTCTTAGCGGGACAATCTACAATGAGCAGTTCTTC.

The chain links TRBV2 to TRBJ2-3; D may be TRBD1 (5 bases). Germline V gives CDR1 SNHLY, CDR2 FYNNEI. The length of the CDR3 is 14 residues. Trimming took 6 bases from V and 6 from J, leaving 16 bases between them. CDR3 protein: CASRGTRVMDTQYF. The CDR3 nucleotides are TGTGCCAGCAGGGGAACCAGGGTTATGGATACGCAGTATTTT. The whole variable domain, filled in from reference TRBV2 and TRBJ2-3, reads EPEVTQTPSHQVTQMGQEVILRCVPISNHLYFYWYRQILGQKVEFLVSFYNNEISEKSEIFDDQFSVERPDGSNFTLKIRSTKLEDSAMYFCASRGTRVMDTQYFGPGTRLTVL.

The rearrangement uses TRBV6-5 and TRBJ2-7; the D gene is possibly TRBD2 (6 bases). This CDR3 comprises 15 residues. The germline V and J ends were trimmed by 5 bases and 2 bases, with 16 bases remaining between them. The germline V gene encodes CDR1 MNHEY and CDR2 SVGAGI. CDR3 sequence reads: CASSPGSDYPYEQYF. CDR3 sequence (DNA): TGTGCCAGCAGTCCCGGATCGGACTATCCCTACGAGCAGTACTTC.

In DNA, the CDR3 is TGTGCCAGCAGCCCCGCCGAGGGGGAAGGCACCCAGTACTTC. Residues: CASSPAEGEGTQYF. J is TRBJ2-5 and V is TRBV3-1 (or the pseudogene TRBV3-2); TRBD1 is a possible D gene (6 bases). The CDR3 has 14 amino acids. In germline, CDR1 is LGHDT, CDR2 YNNKEL (reference sequence). V lost 4 bases to trimming and J lost 8 bases, with 17 bases between them.

The chain carries TRBV19 and TRBJ2-2, with 9 bases that match TRBD2. V gave up 5 bases and J gave up 6 bases; unmatched junction bases: 7. The CDR3 consists of 15 residues. CDR1 is LNHDA and CDR2 is SQIVND in the germline V gene (reference sequence). CDR3 residues: CASSRREGIPGELFF. CDR3 sequence (DNA): TGTGCCAGTAGTCGGCGGGAGGGCATTCCCGGGGAGCTGTTTTTT. The complete variable domain, with remaining parts taken from reference TRBV19 and TRBJ2-2, reads DGGITQSPKYLFRKEGQNVTLSCEQNLNHDAMYWYRQDPGQGLRLIYYSQIVNDFQKGDIAEGYSVSREKKESFPLTVTSAQKNPTAFYLCASSRREGIPGELFFGEGSRLTVL.

This chain connects TRBV27 to TRBJ2-1, with D perhaps matching TRBD1 (6 bases). Germline V gene lookup returns CDR1 MNHEY and CDR2 SMNVEV (reference sequence). The CDR3 extends over 13 amino acids. V was clipped by 3 bases and J by 10 bases, with 13 bases between them. The CDR3 region has the DNA TGTGCCAGCAGTTTCCTACAGGGAACCGAGCAGTTCTTC. It yields the protein CASSFLQGTEQFF.

The CDR3 nucleotides read TGCGCCAGCAGTCCGACCAGACAGCTGAACACTGAAGCTTTCTTT. Translation gives CASSPTRQLNTEAFF. The rearrangement links TRBV23-1 to TRBJ1-1; weak D call: TRBD1 (5 bases). TRBV23-1 belongs to the ORF category, with a function that is uncertain. The V and J ends lost 4 bases and 0 bases respectively, with 12 bases between them. The CDR3 runs 15 residues.

The chain is built from TRBV7-6 and TRBJ2-1; 9 nucleotides agree with TRBD2. The junction had 11 bases not matched to a gene; V was cut back by 1 base and J by 7 bases. Germline V gives CDR1 SGHVS, CDR2 FNYEAQ. This CDR3 comprises 17 residues. The CDR3 loop reads CASSLGTAPSGINEQFF. CDR3 DNA: TGTGCCAGCAGCTTAGGGACCGCGCCTAGCGGGATTAATGAGCAGTTCTTC.